This T cell receptor beta chain was sequenced during a study of blood T cells in healthy people across ages. In its sample, this clonotype was seen many times. A sample-barcoded 5' primer and a J-beta primer mix were used in a second PCR of roughly 7 to 12 cycles. TCRdb used MiXCR to reprocess the 5' RACE reads, holding one entry per CDR3 protein. The sample comprises about 930,000 distinct CDR3 sequences, roughly 29% of which are singletons, and 9.5% to 13% rests with the top ten. Germline lookup yields CDR1 SGHTA and CDR2 FQGTGA. CDR3 length: 15 residues. The V end lost 5 bases, the J end lost 0 bases, and 11 bases lay between the germline ends. This sample was shared with a second study, whose subject was T cells of mothers and their children.

The V gene is TRBV7-3, the J gene TRBJ2-1, with D tentatively TRBD1 (5 bases). The TCR comes from a woman between 40 and 50 years old in good health. Material for sequencing was blood. CDR3 sequence reads: CASSPQGFSYNEQFF. The DNA for the CDR3 is TGTGCCAGCAGCCCCCAGGGTTTCTCCTACAATGAGCAGTTCTTC.